This T cell receptor beta chain derives from a study of Ad26.COV2.S vaccination and SARS-CoV-2 variants. Across the whole study: COV1001, an Ad26.COV2.S trial, supplied this vaccine-arm donor. Ad26.COV2.S given intramuscularly, once or twice 56 days apart. General study points: People who got the vaccine or the placebo had similar non-spike TCR breadth.

Regarding treatment: some 19 received Ad26.COV2.S at low or high dose, single or two shots; roughly 5 received placebo; per-sample allocation not given. Samples were taken on day 63 after the first vaccine or placebo injection. A single count supports this clone. Antigen specificity is unknown. The CDR3 runs 16 residues. V lost 2 bases and J lost 3, with 14 bases in between. TCRdb keeps only in-frame clones here, not all; method: immunoSEQ multiplex PCR. The table records some 460,000 clones, nearly 90% of them present only once. This material consisted of peripheral blood, taken in a trial of Ad26.COV2.S vaccine versus placebo. The gene calls are TRBV23-1 and TRBJ1-5, with D possibly matching TRBD1 (5 bases). TRBV23-1 is treated as an ORF (open reading frame) with a function not yet certain. The receptor was derived from a person between 18 and 65 years old who received the Ad26.COV2.S COVID-19 vaccine or a placebo. The CDR3 coding sequence is TGCGCCAGCAGTCAAGCGGTGCAGGGATTCAATCAGCCCCAGCATTTT. It codes for CASSQAVQGFNQPQHF.